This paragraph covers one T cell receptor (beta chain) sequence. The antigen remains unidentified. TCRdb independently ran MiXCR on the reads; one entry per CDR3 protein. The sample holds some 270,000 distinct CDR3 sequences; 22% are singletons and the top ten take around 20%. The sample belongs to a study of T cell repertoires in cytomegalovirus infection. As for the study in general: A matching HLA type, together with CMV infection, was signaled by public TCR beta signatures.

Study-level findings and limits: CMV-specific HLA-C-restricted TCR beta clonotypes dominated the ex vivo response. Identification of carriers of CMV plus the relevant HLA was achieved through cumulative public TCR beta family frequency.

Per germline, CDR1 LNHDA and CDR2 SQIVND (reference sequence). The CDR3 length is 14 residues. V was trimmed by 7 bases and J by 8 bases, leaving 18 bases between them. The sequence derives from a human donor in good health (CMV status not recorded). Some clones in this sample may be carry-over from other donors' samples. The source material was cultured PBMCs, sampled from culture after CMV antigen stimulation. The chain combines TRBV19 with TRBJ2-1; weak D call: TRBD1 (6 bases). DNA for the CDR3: TGTGCCAGTAAGAAGGCAGGGGCTAGGTATGAGCAGTTCTTC. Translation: CASKKAGARYEQFF.